This TCR beta chain stems from a study of T cell responses to AZD1222 COVID-19 vaccine. Germline V gene data show CDR1 as MGHRA and CDR2 as YSYEKL. CDR3 length equals 15 residues. Between the trimmed V and J ends, which lost 1 base and 1 base, there was a span of 8 bases. Method: immunoSEQ multiplex PCR; TCRdb's copy keeps in-frame clones and lacks some. The sample records under 200,000 clones, 90% to 95% being singletons. The TCR was taken from an adult in good health. The rearrangement links TRBV4-1 to TRBJ2-1; no definite D call. This specimen was peripheral blood, taken on day 0 of AZD1222 vaccination. CDR3 region: CASSQGWWSYNEQFF. CDR3 DNA sequence: TGCGCCAGCAGCCAAGGATGGTGGTCCTACAATGAGCAGTTCTTC.